Here is one T cell receptor (beta chain) with its context. Its antigen is currently unknown. There are 15 residues in the CDR3. V dropped 3 bases and J dropped 3; count of bases not matched to a gene: 8. The germline V gene encodes CDR1 SNHLY and CDR2 FYNNEI. The protocol was immunoSEQ multiplex PCR, while the TCRdb copy is restricted to in-frame clones and leaves out a portion. The repertoire consists of roughly 90,000 clones, with 88% occurring once and the leading ten covering roughly 0.3%. The data originate from a study of graft-versus-host responses after intestinal transplantation. Study-wide points: High graft-versus-host to host-versus-graft T cell clonal ratios marked allografts of patients with graft-donor macrochimerism.

The rearrangement joins TRBV2 to TRBJ2-7; 7 nucleotides match TRBD2. This sequence originates from a human donor who was the organ donor for an intestinal transplant. The sample here was unstimulated CD4+ T cells sorted from spleen or lymph node cells, taken before transplant. DNA for the CDR3: TGTGCCAGCAGTGACGGCGGGAGTTATAACTACGAGCAGTACTTC. Encoded protein: CASSDGGSYNYEQYF.